This T cell receptor (beta chain) originates from a study of control samples from healthy donors and cancer patients. Germline CDR1 SGHTA, CDR2 FQGTGA. This CDR3 contains 14 residues. V was shortened by 5 bases and J by 0 bases, with 10 bases between the two germline ends. Here immunoSEQ multiplex PCR was the method, and the copy in TCRdb shows in-frame clones only, minus some. Among approximately 150,000 clones listed, roughly nine tenths were seen once. Input material: blood. This chain uses TRBV7-3 with TRBJ1-1; no firm D call. The clonotype comes from a man younger than 30 in good health. The CDR3 DNA follows: TGTGCCAGCAGCACCCAAGGAATGAACACTGAAGCTTTCTTT. Translation: CASSTQGMNTEAFF.